Described below is a single T cell receptor beta chain sequence and its context. Its antigen remains undetermined. The sample holds no much larger clone one base away, and base qualities are not on file. CDR3 length: 14 amino acids, cysteine to phenylalanine. The only DNA kept is the CDR3, 42 bases in frame from the first base. The trim is 10 bases for V and 1 base for J, with a gap of 13 bases between the germline ends. CDR1 LNHDA and CDR2 SQIVND were looked up in the germline V gene (reference sequence). The patients picked for sequencing were ones in whom flow cytometry had shown an expansion of CD8+CD57+ cells. Every patient had a diagnosis of severe acquired aplastic anemia based on International Study of Aplastic Anemia and Agranulocytosis and Camitta criteria. No patient had received any therapy when blood was sampled. TCR repertoires of sorted CD4+ and CD8+ blood T cells from severe aplastic anemia patients and healthy subjects were deep-sequenced in the study. Patients were enrolled under clinicaltrials.gov protocols 00001620, 01623167, 00001397, 00071045, 00081523 and 00961064 in the USA. Ficoll-Paque density gradient centrifugation was used to isolate peripheral blood mononuclear cells. CD4+ and CD8+ T cells were sorted by FACS or magnetic beads before DNA extraction.

Genomic DNA was used as template for profiling of TCR beta VDJ combinations and CDR3 sequences. An Illumina HiSeq 2000 was used for TCR repertoire sequencing. In the original analysis: Repertoires were assessed using TRBV/TRBJ rearrangement plots, CDR3 size and DJ length profiles, and Simpson's diversity index. The most abundant DNA sequence in the deep sequencing data was defined as the immunodominant clone. CDR3 amino acid sequences were checked for sharing between subjects and were compared against published repertoires and the VDJdb database. Starting from the raw public reads, TCRdb applied fastp trimming at Q25, assembled clones with MiXCR and retained in-frame beta chains. Every entry covers one CDR3 protein and lists the most common genes and DNA from its rows. The V and J calls follow TCRdb's processing rather than the paper's. The sample records 150,000 or so distinct CDR3 sequences, about 48% of which are singletons. The ten largest clones add up to approximately 12% of the sample.

This sample stems from a study of CD8+CD57+ T cells in acquired aplastic anemia (dated by TCRdb to about 2018). At the level of the whole study: On average, sorted CD4+ and CD8+ cells yielded 3 to 4 ug of extracted DNA, with a range of about 0.19 to 30 ug. CD8+CD57+ expansion was defined as frequency above the mean frequency observed in healthy subjects.

Beyond this particular receptor, the publication reports: No significant difference in CD8+ Simpson's diversity was found between patients and healthy controls (P=0.060). Approximately 31 CD8+ CDR3 sequences were found in both patients and controls but appeared to be highly expressed in patients and within the immunodominant clones of the patients.

The chain couples TRBV19 to TRBJ2-2; the D gene identity is not certain. The sequenced sample consisted of sorted CD4+, CD8+, or CD8+CD57+ T cells (not recorded which) from PBMCs. The TCR was taken from a human donor with aplastic anemia. The nucleotides are TGTGCCATTAAGACACCGGGGAACACCGGGGAGCTGTTTTTT. This translates into CAIKTPGNTGELFF.